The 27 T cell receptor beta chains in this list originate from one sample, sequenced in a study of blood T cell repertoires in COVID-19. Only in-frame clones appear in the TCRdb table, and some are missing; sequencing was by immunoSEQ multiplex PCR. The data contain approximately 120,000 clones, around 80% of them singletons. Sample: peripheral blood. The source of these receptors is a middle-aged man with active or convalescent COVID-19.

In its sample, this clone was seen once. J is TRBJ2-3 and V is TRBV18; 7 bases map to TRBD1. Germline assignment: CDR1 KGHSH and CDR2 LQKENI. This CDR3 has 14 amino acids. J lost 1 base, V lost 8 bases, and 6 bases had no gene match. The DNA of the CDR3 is TGTGCCAGCCAATCAACAGGGGGCACAGATACGCAGTATTTT. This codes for CASQSTGGTDTQYF.

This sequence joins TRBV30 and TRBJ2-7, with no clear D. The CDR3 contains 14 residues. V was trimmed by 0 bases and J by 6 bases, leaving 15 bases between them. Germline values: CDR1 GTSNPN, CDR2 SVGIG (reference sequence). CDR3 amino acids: CAWSVRVLWAEQYF. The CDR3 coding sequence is TGTGCCTGGAGTGTACGTGTATTGTGGGCCGAGCAGTACTTC.

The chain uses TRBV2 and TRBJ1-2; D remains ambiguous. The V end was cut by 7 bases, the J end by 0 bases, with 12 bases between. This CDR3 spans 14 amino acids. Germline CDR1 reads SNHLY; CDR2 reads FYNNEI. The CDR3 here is CASTARSPNYGYTF. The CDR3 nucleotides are TGTGCCAGCACGGCAAGGAGCCCTAACTATGGCTACACCTTC.

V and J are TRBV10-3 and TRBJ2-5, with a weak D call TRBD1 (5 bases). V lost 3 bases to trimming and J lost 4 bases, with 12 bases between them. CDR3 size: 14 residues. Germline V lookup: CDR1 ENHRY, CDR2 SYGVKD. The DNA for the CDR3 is TGTGCCATCAGTGACCGCAGGGCGCGAGAGACCCAGTACTTC. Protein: CAISDRRARETQYF.

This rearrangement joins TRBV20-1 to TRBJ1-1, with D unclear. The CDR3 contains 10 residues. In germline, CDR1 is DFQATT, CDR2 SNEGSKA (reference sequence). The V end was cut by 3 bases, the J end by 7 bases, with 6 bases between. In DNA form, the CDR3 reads TGCAGTGCTAGTAAACATGAAGCTTTCTTT. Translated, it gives CSASKHEAFF.

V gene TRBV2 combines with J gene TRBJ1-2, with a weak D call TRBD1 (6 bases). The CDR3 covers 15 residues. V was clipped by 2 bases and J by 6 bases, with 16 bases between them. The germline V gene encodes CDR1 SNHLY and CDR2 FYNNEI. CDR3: CASSEWGGGGDGYTF. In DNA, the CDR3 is TGTGCCAGCAGTGAATGGGGGGGCGGTGGCGATGGCTACACCTTC.

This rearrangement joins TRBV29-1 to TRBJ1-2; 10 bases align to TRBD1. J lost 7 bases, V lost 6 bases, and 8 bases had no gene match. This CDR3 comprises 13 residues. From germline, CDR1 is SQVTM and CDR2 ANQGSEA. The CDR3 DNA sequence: TGCAGCGTGAGGGACAGGGGTATCGGTGGCTACACCTTC. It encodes CSVRDRGIGGYTF. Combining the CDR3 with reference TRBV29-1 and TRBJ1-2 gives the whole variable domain SAVISQKPSRDICQRGTSLTIQCQVDSQVTMMFWYRQQPGQSLTLIATANQGSEATYESGFVIDKFPISRPNLTFSTLTVSNMSPEDSSIYLCSVRDRGIGGYTFGSGTRLTVV.

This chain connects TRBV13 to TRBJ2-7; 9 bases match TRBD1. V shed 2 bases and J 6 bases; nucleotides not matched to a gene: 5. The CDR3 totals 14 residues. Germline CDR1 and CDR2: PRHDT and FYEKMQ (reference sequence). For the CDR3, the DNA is TGTGCCAGCAGCTTACGGACAGGGGTTCCCGAGCAGTACTTC. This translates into CASSLRTGVPEQYF.

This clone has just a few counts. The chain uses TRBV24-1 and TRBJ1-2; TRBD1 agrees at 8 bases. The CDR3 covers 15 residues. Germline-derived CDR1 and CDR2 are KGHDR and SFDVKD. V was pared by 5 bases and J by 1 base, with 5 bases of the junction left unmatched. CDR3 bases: TGTGCCACCAGTGCCGGGACAGGTATTAACTATGGCTACACCTTC. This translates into CATSAGTGINYGYTF.

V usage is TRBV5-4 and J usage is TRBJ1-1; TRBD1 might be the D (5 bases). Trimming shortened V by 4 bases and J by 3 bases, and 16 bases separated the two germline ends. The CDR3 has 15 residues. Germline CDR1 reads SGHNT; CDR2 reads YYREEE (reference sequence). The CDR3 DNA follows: TGTGCCAGCAGCATACCAACAGGAGTCGACACTGAAGCTTTCTTT. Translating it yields CASSIPTGVDTEAFF.

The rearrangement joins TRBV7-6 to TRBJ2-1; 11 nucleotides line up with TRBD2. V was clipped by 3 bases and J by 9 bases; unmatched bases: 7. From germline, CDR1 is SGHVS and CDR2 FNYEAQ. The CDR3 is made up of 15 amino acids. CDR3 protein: CASSLGPLAGVEQFF. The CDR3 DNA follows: TGTGCCAGCAGCTTGGGACCACTAGCGGGAGTTGAGCAGTTCTTC.

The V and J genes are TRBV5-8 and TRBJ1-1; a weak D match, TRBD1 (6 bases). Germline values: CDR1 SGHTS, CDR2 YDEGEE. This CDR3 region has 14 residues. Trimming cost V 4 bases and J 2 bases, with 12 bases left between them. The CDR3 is CASSLSGDNTEAFF. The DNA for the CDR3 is TGTGCCAGCAGCCTTTCAGGGGATAACACTGAAGCTTTCTTT.

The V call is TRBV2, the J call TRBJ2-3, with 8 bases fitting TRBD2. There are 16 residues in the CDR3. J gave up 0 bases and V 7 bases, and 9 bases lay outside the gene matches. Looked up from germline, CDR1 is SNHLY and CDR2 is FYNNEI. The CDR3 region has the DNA TGTGCCAGCACGAGCGGGAGTCCAACTAGCACAGATACGCAGTATTTT. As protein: CASTSGSPTSTDTQYF.

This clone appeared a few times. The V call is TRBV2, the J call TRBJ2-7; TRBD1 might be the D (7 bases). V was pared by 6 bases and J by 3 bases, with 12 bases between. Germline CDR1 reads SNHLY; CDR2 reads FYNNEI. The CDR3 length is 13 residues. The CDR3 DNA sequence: TGTGCCAGCAGGCGGGACAGCTACTACGAGCAGTACTTC. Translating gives CASRRDSYYEQYF.

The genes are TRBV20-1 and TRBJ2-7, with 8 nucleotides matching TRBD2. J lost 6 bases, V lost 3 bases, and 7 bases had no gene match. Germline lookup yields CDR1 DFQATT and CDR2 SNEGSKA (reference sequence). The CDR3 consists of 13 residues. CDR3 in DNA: TGCAGTGCTAGTTCTCGGGAGGGCCGCGAGCAGTACTTC. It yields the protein CSASSREGREQYF.

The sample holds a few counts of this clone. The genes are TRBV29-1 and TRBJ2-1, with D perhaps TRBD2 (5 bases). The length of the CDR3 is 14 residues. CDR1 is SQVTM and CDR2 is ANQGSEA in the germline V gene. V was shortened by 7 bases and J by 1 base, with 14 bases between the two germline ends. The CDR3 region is CSALPWESYNEQFF. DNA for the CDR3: TGCAGCGCCCTACCGTGGGAGTCCTACAATGAGCAGTTCTTC.

The CDR3 DNA is TGTGCCAGCAGCGGAACCCTCTCCGGCTATGGCTACACCTTC. This gives the protein CASSGTLSGYGYTF. J is TRBJ1-2 and V is TRBV9; D ambiguous. V was cut by 3 bases and J by 4 bases, with 13 bases left in between. From germline, CDR1 is SGDLS and CDR2 YYNGEE. There are 14 residues in the CDR3.

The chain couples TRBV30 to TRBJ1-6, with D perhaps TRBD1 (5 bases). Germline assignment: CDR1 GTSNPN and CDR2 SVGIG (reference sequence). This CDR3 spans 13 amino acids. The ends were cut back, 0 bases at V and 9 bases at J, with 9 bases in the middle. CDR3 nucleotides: TGTGCCTGGAGTGTACAGGAGGGTTCACCCCTCCACTTT. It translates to CAWSVQEGSPLHF.

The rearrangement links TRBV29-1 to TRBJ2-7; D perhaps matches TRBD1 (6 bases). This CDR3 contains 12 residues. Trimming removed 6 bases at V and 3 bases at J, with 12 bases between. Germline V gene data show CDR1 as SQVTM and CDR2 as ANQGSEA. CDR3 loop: CSVGRTVYEQYF. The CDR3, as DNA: TGCAGCGTCGGGCGGACAGTCTACGAGCAGTACTTC.

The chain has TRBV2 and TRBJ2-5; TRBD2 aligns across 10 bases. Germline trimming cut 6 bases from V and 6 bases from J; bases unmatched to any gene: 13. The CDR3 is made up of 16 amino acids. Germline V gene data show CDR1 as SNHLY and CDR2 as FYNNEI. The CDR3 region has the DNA TGTGCCAGCAGCGGGGTGGCTAGCGGGAGTGGAAAGACCCAGTACTTC. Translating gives CASSGVASGSGKTQYF. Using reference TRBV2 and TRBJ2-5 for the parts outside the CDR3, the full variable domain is EPEVTQTPSHQVTQMGQEVILRCVPISNHLYFYWYRQILGQKVEFLVSFYNNEISEKSEIFDDQFSVERPDGSNFTLKIRSTKLEDSAMYFCASSGVASGSGKTQYFGPGTRLLVL.

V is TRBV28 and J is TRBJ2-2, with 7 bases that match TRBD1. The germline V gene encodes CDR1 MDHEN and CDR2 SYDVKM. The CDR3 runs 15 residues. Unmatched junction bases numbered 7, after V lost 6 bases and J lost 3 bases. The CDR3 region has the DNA TGTGCCAGCAGAAAGGGACAGTTAGACACCGGGGAGCTGTTTTTT. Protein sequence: CASRKGQLDTGELFF.

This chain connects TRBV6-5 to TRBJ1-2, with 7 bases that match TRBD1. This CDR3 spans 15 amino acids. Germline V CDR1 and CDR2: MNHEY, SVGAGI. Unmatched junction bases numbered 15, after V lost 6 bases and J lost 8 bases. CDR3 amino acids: CASSENSRQGEGYTF. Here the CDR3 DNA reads TGTGCCAGCAGCGAGAATTCCCGACAGGGTGAAGGCTACACCTTC.

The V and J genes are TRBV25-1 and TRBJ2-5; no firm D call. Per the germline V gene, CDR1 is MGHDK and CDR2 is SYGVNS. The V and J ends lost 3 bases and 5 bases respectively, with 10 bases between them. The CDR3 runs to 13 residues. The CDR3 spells CASSEPARETQYF. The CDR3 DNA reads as TGTGCCAGCAGTGAGCCCGCACGGGAGACCCAGTACTTC.

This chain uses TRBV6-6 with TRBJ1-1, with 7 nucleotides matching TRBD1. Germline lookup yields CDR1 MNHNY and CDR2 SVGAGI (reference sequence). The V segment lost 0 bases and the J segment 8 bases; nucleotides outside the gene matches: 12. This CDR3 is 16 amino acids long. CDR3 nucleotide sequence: TGTGCCAGCAGTTACTCGGTCCTACAGGGGCCCGACGAAGCTTTCTTT. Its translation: CASSYSVLQGPDEAFF.

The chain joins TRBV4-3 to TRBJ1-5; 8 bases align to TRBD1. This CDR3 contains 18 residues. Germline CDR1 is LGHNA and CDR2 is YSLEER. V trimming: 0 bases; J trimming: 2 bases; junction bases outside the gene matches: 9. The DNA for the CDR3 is TGCGCCAGCAGCCAAGAAGCTCGCCAGGGGGCGGGCAATCAGCCCCAGCATTTT. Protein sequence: CASSQEARQGAGNQPQHF.

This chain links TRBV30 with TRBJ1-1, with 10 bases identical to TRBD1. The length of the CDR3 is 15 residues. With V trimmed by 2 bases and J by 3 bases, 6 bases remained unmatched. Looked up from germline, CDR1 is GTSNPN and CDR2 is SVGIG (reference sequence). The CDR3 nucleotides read TGTGCCTGGAGTATCCGGACAGGGGGGTACACTGAAGCTTTCTTT. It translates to CAWSIRTGGYTEAFF.

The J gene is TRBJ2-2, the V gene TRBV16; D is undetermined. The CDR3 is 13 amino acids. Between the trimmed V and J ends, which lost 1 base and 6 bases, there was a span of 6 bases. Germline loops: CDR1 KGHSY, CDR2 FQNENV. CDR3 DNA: TGTGCCAGCAGCCAATGGCAGTCCGGGGAGCTGTTTTTT. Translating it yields CASSQWQSGELFF. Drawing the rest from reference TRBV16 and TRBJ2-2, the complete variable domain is GEEVAQTPKHLVRGEGQKAKLYCAPIKGHSYVFWYQQVLKNEFKFLISFQNENVFDETGMPKERFSAKCLPNSPCSLEIQATKLEDSAVYFCASSQWQSGELFFGEGSRLTVL.